The present T cell receptor (beta chain) was sequenced within a study of T cell changes during pregnancy in multiple sclerosis. The CDR3 has 15 amino acids. The germline V gene encodes CDR1 MGHRA and CDR2 YSYEKL. Here immunoSEQ multiplex PCR was the method, and the copy in TCRdb shows in-frame clones only, minus some. Of 40,000 to 55,000 clones in the sample, about 90% were seen once. The table lists this clone with a count of one. One end of the junction varies from germline; a read error may be responsible. The TCR was taken from a female donor in good health, enrolled as a control in a pregnancy study. The rearrangement joins TRBV4-1 to TRBJ1-2, with D possibly matching TRBD1 (6 bases). The starting material was peripheral blood, obtained in the first trimester of pregnancy. CDR3 in amino acids: CASSQSGAWDYGHTF. As DNA, the CDR3 is TGCGCCAGCAGCCAATCGGGGGCCTGGGACTATGGCCACACCTTC.